This record concerns one T cell receptor beta chain sequence. This sample stems from a study of PD-1 blockade in classical Hodgkin lymphoma. Measured with immunoSEQ multiplex PCR; TCRdb has only the in-frame clones, and not every one. Of roughly 77,000 clones in the sample, about 94% were seen once. Germline trimming cut 10 bases from V and 5 bases from J; bases unmatched to any gene: 8. Germline-derived CDR1 and CDR2 are ENHRY and SYGVKD. This CDR3 has 13 amino acids. Time point specified: newly diagnosed, previously untreated cHL patient sample. Acting as the comparison were PBMCs from newly diagnosed, untreated classical Hodgkin lymphoma.

Material: peripheral blood mononuclear cells (PBMCs). The receptor was derived from a human donor with classical Hodgkin lymphoma. The V call is TRBV10-3, the J call TRBJ2-5, with TRBD2 matching over 9 bases. The chain's CDR3 is CATVAGVGETQYF. Written as DNA, the CDR3 is TGTGCCACTGTAGCGGGAGTGGGGGAGACCCAGTACTTC.